This T cell receptor beta chain was retrieved from a study of blood T cell repertoires in COVID-19. Study-wide background: Italy, Spain and the United States were the sources of the convalescent and acute COVID-19 samples.

The CDR3 is made up of 17 amino acids. Trimming at V came to 4 bases and at J to 4 bases, leaving 4 bases not matched to a gene. Germline V lookup: CDR1 SGHTA, CDR2 FQGNSA. Clones were sequenced by immunoSEQ multiplex PCR, and TCRdb holds only the in-frame ones, with some missing. The repertoire holds approximately 11,000 clones, with 87% as singletons. The source is a man aged 25-45 years with active or convalescent COVID-19. Material for sequencing was peripheral blood. The J gene is TRBJ2-1, the V gene TRBV7-2; the match to TRBD2 covers 16 bases. CDR3 sequence reads: CASSSGTSGGAYNEQFF. The CDR3 nucleotides read TGTGCCAGCAGCTCCGGGACTAGCGGGGGGGCTTACAATGAGCAGTTCTTC.